A selection of T cell receptor beta chains follows, all from one sample in a study of T-cell memory formation after mild COVID-19. TCRdb ran MiXCR on the 5' RACE reads and lists one entry per CDR3 protein. This repertoire shows around 140,000 distinct CDR3 sequences, 15% to 20% found once; its top ten account for 2% to 2.5%. Sequenced: PBMCs or a T cell subset sorted from them (not recorded which). These receptors all stem from an adult woman who had mild COVID-19 (a few samples of this study predate the infection). Cell type and time point are not known. The conserved cysteine and the conserved F or W are not part of the CDR3 here.

TRBJ2-7 | TRBV20-1 | SARDSLAYEQY
TRBJ2-1 | TRBV5-1 | ASSPGPTPGAYNEQF
TRBJ2-7 | TRBV28 | ASSLTGTGAYEQY
TRBJ1-6 | TRBV2 | ASKAPGRGSLSPLH
TRBJ2-3 | TRBV3-1 | ASSQGVEDTQY
TRBJ2-7 | TRBV6-5 | ASSFDPSSYEQY
TRBJ1-1 | TRBV15 | ATSREARLLRGGTEAF
TRBJ2-7 | TRBV5-1 | ASSLRLAGGPGGEQY
TRBJ2-6 | TRBV12-5 | ASGFSPAGVGANVLT
TRBJ1-1 | TRBV7-2 | ASSTRRNTEAF
TRBJ1-1 | TRBV24-1 | ATRQGTNTEAF
TRBJ2-7 | TRBV18 | ASSKGAEQY
TRBJ2-3 | TRBV5-1 | ASRRTSENTDTQY
TRBJ2-3 | TRBV5-1 | ASSFLAGSTDTQY
TRBJ2-3 | TRBV7-3 | ASSLTLRGLQY
TRBJ2-5 | TRBV5-1 | ASSLTGGKETQY
TRBJ2-2 | TRBV6-6 | ASSTTSGITGELF
TRBJ2-4 | TRBV20-1 | SATSPVNIQY
TRBJ2-1 | TRBV5-1 | ASSSRSGLAGSNEQF
TRBJ2-7 | TRBV18 | ASSSTGGYEQY
TRBJ2-2 | TRBV24-1 | ATGTGANTGELF
TRBJ2-2 | TRBV6-5 | ASSYSDPGWTGELF
TRBJ1-1 | TRBV12-3/TRBV12-4 | ASSLNPPQGNTEAF
TRBJ2-3 | TRBV10-3 | AISEVRGVGNTQY
TRBJ1-2 | TRBV4-2 | ASSRTGTKYGYT
TRBJ2-3 | TRBV6-5 | ASSLKGSNTQY
TRBJ2-2 | TRBV6-5 | ASSLDWRDRGYAGELF
TRBJ2-3 | TRBV5-1 | ASSDGTIYTDTQY
TRBJ2-1 | TRBV24-1 | ATQRSFISNEQF
TRBJ1-1 | TRBV30 | AWSVLSPNTEAF
TRBJ2-5 | TRBV5-1 | ASSLYGGDETQY
TRBJ2-3 | TRBV20-1 | SARALAGGGSDTQY
TRBJ2-3 | TRBV7-2 | ASSSPLLAGSPDTQY
TRBJ2-3 | TRBV29-1 | SVGRGREDTQY
TRBJ2-4 | TRBV7-2 | ASSLISGGQGGIQY
TRBJ2-7 | TRBV5-5 | ASSSTLNSYEQY
TRBJ1-1 | TRBV7-3 | ASSSVGISSTEAF
TRBJ2-7 | TRBV4-1 | ASSRDRAAREQY
TRBJ1-5 | TRBV12-5 | ASGLSGTGGRQPQH
TRBJ2-6 | TRBV7-3 | ASSSPAGGPGANVLT
TRBJ1-2 | TRBV14 | ASSQENYGYT
TRBJ2-3 | TRBV20-1 | SASDGLAGSPSTDTQY
TRBJ2-1 | TRBV20-1 | SARSPSGNEQF
TRBJ2-2 | TRBV7-7 | ASSLVAGGPPGELF
TRBJ2-7 | TRBV20-1 | SASDRGHLYEQY
TRBJ2-7 | TRBV12-3/TRBV12-4 | ASTARGGHEQY
TRBJ2-7 | TRBV18 | ASSPGGRVFYEQY
TRBJ2-5 | TRBV5-1 | ASSFDRVKETQY
TRBJ1-1 | TRBV5-6 | ASSLDRTNTEAF
TRBJ2-3 | TRBV5-1 | ASSLDAGADTQY
TRBJ2-3 | TRBV10-3 | AISENTDTQY
TRBJ1-1 | TRBV29-1 | SVAQGAVDTEAF
TRBJ2-5 | TRBV20-1 | SARGGSGETQY
TRBJ1-5 | TRBV19 | ASSIKAGQGGHSLYQPQH
TRBJ1-1 | TRBV7-2 | ASSLEAVRNTEAF